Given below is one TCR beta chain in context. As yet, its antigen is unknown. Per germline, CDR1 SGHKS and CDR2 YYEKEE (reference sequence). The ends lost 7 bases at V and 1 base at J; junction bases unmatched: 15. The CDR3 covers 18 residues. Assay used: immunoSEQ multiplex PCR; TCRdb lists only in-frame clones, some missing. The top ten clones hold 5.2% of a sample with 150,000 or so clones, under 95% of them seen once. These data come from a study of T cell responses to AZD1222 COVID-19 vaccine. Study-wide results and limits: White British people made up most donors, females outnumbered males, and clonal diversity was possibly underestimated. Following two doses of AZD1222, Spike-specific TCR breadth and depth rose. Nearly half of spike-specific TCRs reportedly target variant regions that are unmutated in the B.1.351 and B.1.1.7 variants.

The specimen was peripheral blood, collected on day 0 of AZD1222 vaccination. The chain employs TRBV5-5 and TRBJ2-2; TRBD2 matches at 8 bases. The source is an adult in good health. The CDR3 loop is CASLKGSGRALNTGELFF. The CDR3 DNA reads TGTGCCAGCCTCAAGGGGAGCGGGAGAGCCCTGAACACCGGGGAGCTGTTTTTT. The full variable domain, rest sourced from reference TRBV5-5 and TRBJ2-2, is DAGVTQSPTHLIKTRGQQVTLRCSPISGHKSVSWYQQVLGQGPQFIFQYYEKEERGRGNFPDRFSARQFPNYSSELNVNALLLGDSALYLCASLKGSGRALNTGELFFGEGSRLTVL.